This entry concerns a single T cell receptor beta chain. The data were taken from a study of post-analysis software for immune sequencing data. Included in the TCR beta cDNA libraries were unique molecular identifiers. TCRdb analysed the PCR reads with MiXCR anew, one entry per CDR3 protein. The data show roughly 150,000 distinct CDR3 sequences, with under 40% seen just once and 25% to 35% held by the top ten. The receptor comes from a girl between 5 and 17 years old with multiple sclerosis. The sample here was blood, taken after autologous hematopoietic stem cell transplantation.

The CDR3 here is CASSAALTGYQETQYF. The CDR3 DNA is TGTGCCAGCAGCGCCGCCCTTACTGGTTACCAAGAGACCCAGTACTTC. The chain employs TRBV4-2 and TRBJ2-5; D call uncertain. CDR1 is LGHNA, CDR2 YNFKEQ, per germline. The CDR3 is made up of 16 amino acids. V was shortened by 5 bases and J by 0 bases, with 16 bases between the two germline ends.